The present TCR beta chain was sequenced within a study of spatial heterogeneity in lung cancer. About the research overall: In the raw reads, each unique TCR and UMI combination was present more than ten times on average.

Regarding the study as a whole: Tumor TCRs that were ubiquitous and expanded showed up in blood more at resection than follow-up.

TCRdb ran MiXCR on the 5' RACE reads and lists one entry per CDR3 protein. The sample holds 39,000 or so distinct CDR3 sequences; 6.5% to 8.5% are singletons and the top ten take approximately 30%. CDR1 is MNHEY and CDR2 is SVGEGT in the germline V gene. This CDR3 has 16 amino acids. Documented time point: sample taken at primary tumor resection. Donors were 72 untreated early-stage non-small cell lung cancer patients. Sequencing covered unsorted whole RNA taken from tumor, nontumor lung or frozen PBMC. Concerning this clonotype itself: Its antigen is currently unknown. A much more abundant neighbour one base away suggests this may be a read error.

Here the sequenced sample was PBMCs, taken at surgery. The gene calls are TRBV6-2 or TRBV6-3 and TRBJ2-3, with 10 bases lining up with TRBD1. This TCR was recovered from a male donor with early-stage non-small cell lung cancer. CDR3 in amino acids: CANSPRTGGGADTQYF. The CDR3 region has the DNA TGTGCCAACAGTCCCCGGACAGGGGGAGGAGCAGATACGCAGTATTTT.